The TCR beta chain under discussion was sequenced for a study of shared clonotypes between healthy human individuals. Background on the study: The plates for each donor numbered three CD4 naive, three CD4 memory, two CD8 naive and one CD8 memory.

Study results and limitations: The study found roughly 5% of naive CD4 clonotypes shared across a handful of donors.

The V end was cut by 2 bases, the J end by 4 bases, with 8 bases between. The CDR3 is made up of 13 amino acids. Germline CDR1 and CDR2: SSHAT and FNYEAQ (reference sequence). Genomic DNA from each subset was divided evenly over several immunoSEQ plates. Clones were read by immunoSEQ multiplex PCR, and TCRdb kept only the in-frame ones, dropping some. Among 900,000 to 1,200,000 clones listed, approximately 80% were seen once. This clone was counted between two and nine times. Antigen specificity is unknown. The TCR originated in a man aged 18 to 29 in good health. Some clones in this sample may be carry-over from other donors' samples. The chain couples TRBV7-7 to TRBJ1-1; D is uncertain. Specimen: memory CD4+ T cells from PBMCs. As for subset: CD45RA-negative fraction. DNA for the CDR3: TGTGCCAGCAGCTTAACAGCGCGCACTGAAGCTTTCTTT. Amino acid sequence: CASSLTARTEAFF.